These 14 T cell receptor beta chains came from one sample sequenced in a study of metastatic and nonmetastatic thyroid tumors. Via MiXCR, TCRdb re-called the PCR reads. The sample yields tens of thousands of clones, approximately 22% seen once. No patient received treatment before thyroid surgery. The sequenced sample consisted of blood. The source of these receptors is a female donor with papillary thyroid cancer or a benign thyroid nodule (not recorded which). Some clones in this sample may be carry-over from other donors' samples.

Notes on this clone: An end of the junction differs from the germline gene, which may be a read error. This chain joins TRBV20-1 and TRBJ1-6, with D hard to call. This CDR3 has 16 residues. The germline gives CDR1 DFQATT, CDR2 SNEGSKA (reference sequence). The CDR3 bases are TGCAGTGCTAGAGATATCAAGGGCGTCTATAATTCACCCCGCCACTTT. Translation: CSARDIKGVYNSPRHF.

This clone was counted ten times or more. Since a much larger clone is just one base distant, this may be a read error. No conserved phenylalanine or tryptophan is present at the end of the CDR3, so a read error is the likely explanation. This chain links TRBV12-3 or TRBV12-4 with TRBJ2-7; D is undetermined. This CDR3 contains 12 residues. V lost 5 bases, J lost 7 bases, and 12 bases lay in between. The CDR3, as DNA: TGTGCCAGCAGTGACTCGGTAAGGGAGCAGTACCTC. It is translated as CASSDSVREQYL.

The rearrangement links TRBV5-1 to TRBJ2-1; 9 bases match TRBD1. The germline V gene has CDR1 SGHRS and CDR2 YFSETQ. The CDR3 covers 16 residues. The junction had 8 bases not matched to a gene; V was cut back by 0 bases and J by 7 bases. CDR3 amino acids: CASSLEKWDRANEQFF. CDR3 bases: TGCGCCAGCAGCTTGGAAAAGTGGGACAGGGCGAATGAGCAGTTCTTC.

This clone was found many times. The chain has TRBV6-1 and TRBJ1-1, with D possibly TRBD1 on 5 matching bases. The CDR3 has 14 amino acids. V gave up 5 bases and J gave up 2 bases, with 12 bases separating them. Germline values: CDR1 MNHNS, CDR2 SASEGT. The CDR3 region has the DNA TGTGCCAGCAGTCGGGACCGGTTAAACACTGAAGCTTTCTTT. Amino acid sequence: CASSRDRLNTEAFF.

This clone was picked up many times. V and J are TRBV6-5 and TRBJ2-3; D not certain. This CDR3 is 14 amino acids long. Trimming stripped 0 bases from V and 4 bases from J, with 8 bases between. Germline CDR1 and CDR2: MNHEY and SVGAGI. The CDR3 sequence is CASSYSIFSDTQYF. CDR3 nucleotide sequence: TGTGCCAGCAGTTACTCGATATTTTCAGATACGCAGTATTTT.

Ten or more counts support this clone. The genes are TRBV12-3 or TRBV12-4 and TRBJ1-4; weak D call: TRBD1 (5 bases). Trimming took off 3 bases at V and 7 bases at J, with 6 bases between the two ends. The CDR3 spans 12 residues. The CDR3 region has the DNA TGTGCCAGCAGTTTGGGGGGTGAAAAACTGTTTTTT. Translation gives CASSLGGEKLFF.

This rearrangement joins TRBV29-1 to TRBJ2-7; weak D call: TRBD1 (6 bases). CDR3 length: 16 amino acids. Germline CDR1 SQVTM, CDR2 ANQGSEA. Trimming removed 8 bases at V and 2 bases at J, with 25 bases between. The CDR3 loop is CSLSLRMGARPYEQYF. Here the CDR3 DNA reads TGCAGCCTATCACTTCGGATGGGGGCGAGACCCTACGAGCAGTACTTC.

This clone was seen only a few times. The chain couples TRBV5-4 to TRBJ1-2; 7 bases agree with TRBD1. The ends lost 4 bases at V and 8 bases at J; junction bases unmatched: 14. The germline gives CDR1 SGHNT, CDR2 YYREEE (reference sequence). This CDR3 is built from 15 residues. In DNA form, the CDR3 reads TGTGCCAGCAGCCTAGACAGGGAACTATCGTACGGCTACACCTTC. Translating gives CASSLDRELSYGYTF.

The sample holds many counts of this clone. The CDR3 protein is CASSLTQDGQPQHF. The CDR3, as DNA: TGTGCCAGCAGCTTAACCCAGGACGGTCAGCCCCAGCATTTT. The chain is built from TRBV11-2 and TRBJ1-5, with D unresolved. The CDR3 runs to 14 residues. The germline gives CDR1 SGHAT, CDR2 FQNNGV. Between the trimmed V and J ends, which lost 2 bases and 6 bases, there was a span of 11 bases.

There are a few counts of this clone. A clone one base away is much larger, so this may be a read error. This CDR3 is also generated by other DNA sequences in the sample. The chain recombines TRBV7-9 with TRBJ1-4, with D unclear. CDR1 is SEHNR and CDR2 is FQNEAQ in the germline V gene (reference sequence). CDR3 length equals 15 residues. V was shortened by 5 bases and J by 5 bases, with 15 bases between the two germline ends. The CDR3 is CASSPTGTENEKLFF. CDR3 DNA: TGTGCCAGCAGCCCTACCGGAACAGAAAATGAAAAACTGTTTTTT.

As concerns this clone: Being one base from a much bigger clone, this may be a read error. This sequence joins TRBV12-3 or TRBV12-4 and TRBJ1-1; no definite D call. Between the trimmed V and J ends, which lost 2 bases and 10 bases, there was a span of 11 bases. This CDR3 spans 12 amino acids. CDR3 sequence: CASSLLSTRAFF. CDR3 in DNA: TGTGCCAGCAGTTTACTATCAACGAGAGCTTTCTTT.

V and J are TRBV6-2 or TRBV6-3 and TRBJ1-2; D unclear. The V gene lost 0 bases and the J gene lost 13 bases, with 18 bases spanning the gap. This CDR3 contains 14 residues. The germline gives CDR1 MNHEY, CDR2 SVGEGT. The DNA for the CDR3 is TGTGCCAGCAGTTACTCCGGTTCGCACCCTATGGTCACCTTC. It translates to CASSYSGSHPMVTF.

This clone showed up many times. The genes are TRBV11-2 and TRBJ2-2; D call uncertain. Germline lookup yields CDR1 SGHAT and CDR2 FQNNGV. This CDR3 comprises 14 residues. The germline V and J ends were trimmed by 1 base and 1 base, with 4 bases remaining between them. CDR3 sequence: CASSLGLNTGELFF. The CDR3 nucleotides are TGTGCCAGCAGCTTAGGACTGAACACCGGGGAGCTGTTTTTT.

This clone has at least ten counts. Other nucleotide sequences from this sample produce the same CDR3. The V gene is TRBV19, the J gene TRBJ1-4; D is uncertain. CDR1 and CDR2 (germline): LNHDA, SQIVND (reference sequence). V lost 3 bases to trimming and J lost 8 bases, with 4 bases between them. This CDR3 comprises 11 residues. The CDR3 loop is CASSIGEKLFF. The CDR3 DNA is TGTGCCAGTAGTATCGGCGAAAAACTGTTTTTT.